The rows below give T cell receptor beta chains drawn from one sample of a study of response to subunit inactivated influenza vaccine. TCRdb re-analysed the RT-PCR reads in MiXCR, keeping a single row per CDR3 protein. The table has 450,000 to 600,000 distinct CDR3 sequences, about 15% seen once. Source: CD4+ T cells sorted from PBMCs, taken less than 30 months after vaccination. The receptors originated from a man aged 50-75 years who received an inactivated influenza vaccine. Both conserved end residues are part of each CDR3. D genes are given only for firm matches. Expanded clones get a size class; other rows say once, few or many, or leave the size out.

cdr3_nt cdr3_aa d_call v_call clone_size j_call
TGCGCCAGCAGCTTGGAAGTTAGCCCGAACACCGGGGAGCTGTTTTTT CASSLEVSPNTGELFF - TRBV5-1 many TRBJ2-2
TGCAGCGCCATGAACAGAGCTAACTATGGCTACACCTTC CSAMNRANYGYTF - TRBV29-1 - TRBJ1-2
TGTGCCAGCAGCTTAGAGGGGGGAACCCCCTACGAGCAGTACTTC CASSLEGGTPYEQYF - TRBV11-2 - TRBJ2-7
TGTGCCAGCAGCCAAGATTTTGAGCCTTACACCGGGGAGCTGTTTTTT CASSQDFEPYTGELFF - TRBV3-1 - TRBJ2-2
TGCGCCAGCAGCCAAAAGACGACAGGGTTGGTTAATGAGCAGTTCTTC CASSQKTTGLVNEQFF TRBD1 TRBV5-1 - TRBJ2-1
TGTGCCAGCAACACGGGGGGGGCTAGCGGATGGATATACAATGAGCAGTTCTTC CASNTGGASGWIYNEQFF TRBD2 TRBV5-5 - TRBJ2-1
TGCAGTCCCTTGGGAGCGGCCCGGTACTTC CSPLGAARYF - TRBV20-1 - TRBJ2-5
TGTGCCAGCAGTTATCTCAGGGAGGGCTCTGGAAACACCATATATTTT CASSYLREGSGNTIYF - TRBV6-5 - TRBJ1-3
TGTGCCATCTCGACAGGGGGCGGCGAGCAGTACTTC CAISTGGGEQYF TRBD1 TRBV27 - TRBJ2-7
TGCAGTGCTAGAAAAGCCGGTGGCCGTTCCTACGAGCAGTACTTC CSARKAGGRSYEQYF - TRBV20-1 few TRBJ2-7
TGTGCCATCGCCCCGGGACAGGTGGGCACAGATACGCAGTATTTT CAIAPGQVGTDTQYF TRBD1 TRBV10-3 - TRBJ2-3
TGCGCCAGCAGCTCCATCCAGGGGGCTACAGGGGAGCTGTTTTTT CASSSIQGATGELFF TRBD1 TRBV5-1 few TRBJ2-2
TGTGCCAGCAGCGTGGAGGGACAGAGACATCAGCCCCAGCATTTT CASSVEGQRHQPQHF TRBD1 TRBV9 few TRBJ1-5
TGTGCCAGCAGCTACCAAAAGAATACGCAGTATTTT CASSYQKNTQYF - TRBV14 - TRBJ2-3
TGTGCCAGCAGCTTAGTGGCCGGGGATAACTATGGCTACACCTTC CASSLVAGDNYGYTF - TRBV7-8 - TRBJ1-2
TGTGCCAGCAGCAAGACATTACATGGAAGATCACCCCTCCACTTT CASSKTLHGRSPLHF - TRBV21-1 many TRBJ1-6
TGCGCCAGCAGCCAAGATCGAGGGTTGGTCACTGAAGCTTTCTTT CASSQDRGLVTEAFF - TRBV4-3 - TRBJ1-1
TGCGCCAGCAGCCAAGTCCCCGTCGCAGATACGCAGTATTTT CASSQVPVADTQYF - TRBV4-1 few TRBJ2-3
TGTGCCAGCAGCTTGGCCGGCGGGGGAGCTTTCTTT CASSLAGGGAFF - TRBV7-8 - TRBJ1-1
TGTGCCAGCAGCTACGGACAGAAACAAGAGACCCAGTACTTC CASSYGQKQETQYF - TRBV7-9 - TRBJ2-5
TGTGCCAGCAGCCATCGGGCAAGCAATCAGCCCCAGCATTTT CASSHRASNQPQHF - TRBV12-3/TRBV12-4 few TRBJ1-5
TGTGCCAGCAGGCAGACAGGCGTGTTCGCGAACACCGGGGAGCTGTTTTTT CASRQTGVFANTGELFF - TRBV7-9 - TRBJ2-2
TGTGCCAGCAGCCAAACCGGGACACGGTACCAAGAGACCCAGTACTTC CASSQTGTRYQETQYF - TRBV11-2 few TRBJ2-5
TGTGCCATCAGTTACTCTTCTAGCACAGATACGCAGTATTTT CAISYSSSTDTQYF - TRBV10-3 - TRBJ2-3
TGTGCCAGCAGCGTTGGGGGACAGGGCTTCGGTGGGCAGTTCTTC CASSVGGQGFGGQFF TRBD1 TRBV9 once TRBJ2-1
TGCAGTGCTAGAGAGGACAGTCTAGCCAAAAACATTCAGTACTTC CSAREDSLAKNIQYF - TRBV20-1 many TRBJ2-4
TGCAGCGTTCCGGCGGGGGACGAGACCCAGTACTTC CSVPAGDETQYF TRBD2 TRBV29-1 - TRBJ2-5
TGTGCCAGCAGCTTGTTTCCTCGGGGACAGAGCAATCAGCCCCAGCATTTT CASSLFPRGQSNQPQHF TRBD1 TRBV5-5 - TRBJ1-5
TGTGCCAGCAGTGCCACGGACAGGTACACCGGGGAGCTGTTTTTT CASSATDRYTGELFF TRBD1 TRBV2 - TRBJ2-2
TGTGCCAGCAGTTACCAGGGTGGAGAGACCCAGTACTTC CASSYQGGETQYF - TRBV12-3/TRBV12-4 many TRBJ2-5
TGTGCCATCAGTGAGTCTTGGCGGGGGGGCCCCTACGAGCAGTACTTC CAISESWRGGPYEQYF TRBD2 TRBV10-3 - TRBJ2-7
TGTGCCAGCAGCTTCCAGGGGGCTTTAGACGATGAGCAGTTCTTC CASSFQGALDDEQFF TRBD1 TRBV7-9 - TRBJ2-1
TGTGCCAGCAAAAAGGGGTTGGACTACGAGCAGTACTTC CASKKGLDYEQYF - TRBV27 few TRBJ2-7
TGTGCCAGCATCCGGGACAGGGTAAAGAACACTGAAGCTTTCTTT CASIRDRVKNTEAFF TRBD1 TRBV2 few TRBJ1-1
TGTGCCAGCAGTTTAAGGGGACAGGGGGCTGAACTCCACTTT CASSLRGQGAELHF TRBD1 TRBV12-3/TRBV12-4 many TRBJ1-6
TGTGCCAGCAGTGAGGGACAGGTGAAGACCCAGTACTTC CASSEGQVKTQYF TRBD1 TRBV28 - TRBJ2-5
TGCAGTGCTATGACAGGGGTCTATGGCTACACCTTC CSAMTGVYGYTF TRBD1 TRBV20-1 - TRBJ1-2
TGCAGCGCCCGGGAGGGAGGGCAGAACACCGGGGAGCTGTTTTTT CSAREGGQNTGELFF TRBD2 TRBV29-1 many TRBJ2-2
TGTGCCAGCAGCTCCAGGGAGGGGACGGAAGAGCAGTACTTC CASSSREGTEEQYF TRBD2 TRBV5-8 few TRBJ2-7
TGCAGTGCTGAAACGGGACTAGCGGGAAATGACGAGCAGTTCTTC CSAETGLAGNDEQFF TRBD2 TRBV20-1 many TRBJ2-1
TGTGCCAGCTCCGGGACAGGGGTCAATGAGCAGTTCTTC CASSGTGVNEQFF TRBD1 TRBV5-5 few TRBJ2-1
TGTGCCAGCAGCTCTCCAGGCAAGGACATTCAGTACTTC CASSSPGKDIQYF - TRBV5-5 - TRBJ2-4
TGCGCCAGCAGCTTGGGGCCGGGGGGTGAAAAACTGTTTTTT CASSLGPGGEKLFF - TRBV5-1 many TRBJ1-4
TGTGCCAGCAGTTACTCGGGGACAAACTCTGAAGCTTTCTTT CASSYSGTNSEAFF - TRBV6-2/TRBV6-3 few TRBJ1-1
TGCGCCAGCACGGCTAGCGGGTACACCGGGGAGCTGTTTTTT CASTASGYTGELFF TRBD2 TRBV5-1 few TRBJ2-2
TGTGCCATCAAACCGGGACGGACGGACCAAGAGACCCAGTACTTC CAIKPGRTDQETQYF - TRBV10-3 - TRBJ2-5
TGTGCCAGCAGTGTGGACACCGGTGGCTACACCTTC CASSVDTGGYTF - TRBV2 many TRBJ1-2
TGTGCCACCAGCAGGGAAGGACACGATGAGCAGTTCTTC CATSREGHDEQFF - TRBV15 - TRBJ2-1